What follows describes a single TCR beta chain. This sample stems from a study of blood T cell repertoires in COVID-19. Whole-study context: Samples came from the United States, Italy and Spain, spanning acute and convalescent COVID-19. PBMCs, B-cell-depleted T cells, or T cells provided the cDNA or gDNA that made up the material.

CDR1 and CDR2 from the germline V gene are SGHKS and YYEKEE (reference sequence). CDR3 length equals 16 residues. The V segment lost 3 bases and the J segment 2 bases; nucleotides outside the gene matches: 8. Original processing methods: How many nucleated cells were present was estimated from reference gene primer amplification. Only in-frame clones appear in the TCRdb table, and some are missing; sequencing was by immunoSEQ multiplex PCR. That table furnishes V, J and clone size, whereas the DNA furnished D and trimming. The sample shows 80,000 or so clones, around 79% of them seen only once. Input material: peripheral blood. The receptor comes from a man between 45 and 60 years old with active or convalescent COVID-19. J is TRBJ1-1 and V is TRBV5-5; 9 nucleotides align to TRBD1. CDR3 nucleotides: TGTGCCAGCAGCTGGACGCCGGGACAGGGAAACACTGAAGCTTTCTTT. This translates into CASSWTPGQGNTEAFF.